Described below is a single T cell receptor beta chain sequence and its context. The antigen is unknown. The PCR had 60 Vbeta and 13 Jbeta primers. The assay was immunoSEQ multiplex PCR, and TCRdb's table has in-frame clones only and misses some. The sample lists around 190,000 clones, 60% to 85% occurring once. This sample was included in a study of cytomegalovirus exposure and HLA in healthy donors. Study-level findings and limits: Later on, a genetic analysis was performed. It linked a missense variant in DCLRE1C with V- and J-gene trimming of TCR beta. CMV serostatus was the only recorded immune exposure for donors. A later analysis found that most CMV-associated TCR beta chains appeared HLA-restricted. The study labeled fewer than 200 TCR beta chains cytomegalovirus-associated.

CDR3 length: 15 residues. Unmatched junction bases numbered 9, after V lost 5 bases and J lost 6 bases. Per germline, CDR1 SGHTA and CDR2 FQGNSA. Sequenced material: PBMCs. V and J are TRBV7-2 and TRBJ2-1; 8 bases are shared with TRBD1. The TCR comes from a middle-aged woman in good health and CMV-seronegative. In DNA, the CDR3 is TGTGCCAGCAGCCGTACTTGGACAGGGAGCAATGAGCAGTTCTTC. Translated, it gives CASSRTWTGSNEQFF.